This TCR beta chain was sequenced for a study of blood T cell repertoires in COVID-19. Study details: There were acute and convalescent COVID-19 samples, and they came from the United States, Italy and Spain. PBMCs, B-cell-depleted T cells, or T cells provided the cDNA or gDNA that made up the material.

Authors' analysis steps: Using reference gene primer amplification, nucleated cell counts were estimated. Libraries were prepared by immunoSEQ multiplex PCR; TCRdb keeps only in-frame clonotypes and omits some of them. The V and J calls and clone size are taken from that table; D and trimming were inferred from the DNA. The profile shows more than 200,000 clones, around 78% of them singletons. The germline V and J ends were trimmed by 1 base and 8 bases, with 14 bases remaining between them. This CDR3 comprises 15 residues. CDR1 is MDHEN, CDR2 SYDVKM, per germline. V is TRBV28 and J is TRBJ1-4; possibly TRBD1 for D (5 bases). The sequencing input was peripheral blood. The TCR was taken from a woman between 70 and 85 years old with active or convalescent COVID-19. The CDR3 spells CASSLSGGGQEKLFF. The CDR3, as DNA: TGTGCCAGCAGTTTATCTGGGGGAGGTCAAGAAAAACTGTTTTTT.